Below, one T cell receptor (beta chain) is given with its context. Assay: immunoSEQ multiplex PCR; the TCRdb copy retains only in-frame clones and omits some. The sample contains approximately 380,000 clones, 88% of which appear only once. CDR3 size: 15 residues. CDR1 MDHEN and CDR2 SYDVKM come from the germline V gene. The J segment lost 3 bases and the V segment lost 5 bases, leaving 7 bases of the junction unmatched. The data were taken from a study of blood T cell repertoires in COVID-19. The specimen was PBMCs or T cells enriched from blood (not recorded which). This chain links TRBV28 with TRBJ2-1; TRBD2 matches 7 bases. The receptor was derived from a woman in her late teens or twenties who had recovered from COVID-19. This CDR3 reads CASSRSGEGYNEQFF. DNA for the CDR3: TGTGCCAGCAGTCGAAGCGGGGAAGGCTACAATGAGCAGTTCTTC. Full variable domain (missing parts from reference TRBV28 and TRBJ2-1): DVKVTQSSRYLVKRTGEKVFLECVQDMDHENMFWYRQDPGLGLRLIYFSYDVKMKEKGDIPEGYSVSREKKERFSLILESASTNQTSMYLCASSRSGEGYNEQFFGPGTRLTVL.